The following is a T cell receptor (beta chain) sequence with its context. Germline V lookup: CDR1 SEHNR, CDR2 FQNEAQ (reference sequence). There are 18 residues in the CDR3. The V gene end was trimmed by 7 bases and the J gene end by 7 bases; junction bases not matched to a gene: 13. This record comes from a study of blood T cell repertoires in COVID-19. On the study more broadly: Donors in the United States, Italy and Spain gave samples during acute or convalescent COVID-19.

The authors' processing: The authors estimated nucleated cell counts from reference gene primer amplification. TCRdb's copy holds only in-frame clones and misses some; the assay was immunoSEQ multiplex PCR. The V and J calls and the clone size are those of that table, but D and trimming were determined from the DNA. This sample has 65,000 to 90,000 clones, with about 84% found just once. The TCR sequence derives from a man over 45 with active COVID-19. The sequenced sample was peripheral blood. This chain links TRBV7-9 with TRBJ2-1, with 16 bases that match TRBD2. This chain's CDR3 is CASTKVGTSGRAGNEQFF. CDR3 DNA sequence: TGTGCCAGCACCAAAGTTGGGACTAGCGGGAGGGCGGGGAATGAGCAGTTCTTC.